Reported below is one T cell receptor beta chain. Its target is not known. Germline CDR1 and CDR2: SGHTA and FQGNSA. V lost 2 bases and J lost 2; bases outside the gene matches: 14. This CDR3 is built from 19 residues. Pooling of second doses given at about 4 or about 12 weeks was done. The sample originates from a study of T cell responses to AZD1222 COVID-19 vaccine. General observations from the study: The peak T cell response came first, and repertoires were sampled only after it.

Sequencing was performed with immunoSEQ multiplex PCR; in TCRdb, only in-frame clones are kept and a portion is missing. The sample has more than 120,000 clones, 89% seen once; the top ten hold roughly 1.5%. This specimen consisted of peripheral blood, obtained 28 days after the second AZD1222 dose. The genes are TRBV7-2 and TRBJ1-4, with 7 positions matching TRBD1. This receptor was identified in an adult who received the AZD1222 COVID-19 vaccine. The CDR3 protein is CASSLKGALQPRTNEKLFF. The CDR3 DNA reads as TGTGCCAGCAGCTTAAAGGGGGCCTTACAGCCACGGACTAATGAAAAACTGTTTTTT.